The 4 T cell receptor beta chains in this list originate from one sample, sequenced in a study of shared clonotypes between healthy human individuals. Sequencing was performed with immunoSEQ multiplex PCR; in TCRdb, only in-frame clones are kept and a portion is missing. Of 1,500,000 or so clones in the sample, approximately 98.5% are singletons; the top ten hold roughly 0.35%. Sequenced: naive CD4+ T cells sorted from blood. Subset of the sample: CD45RA+ positively selected. The source is a man aged 25-45 years in good health.

Comment on this clone: This CDR3 is also generated by other DNA sequences in the sample. CDR3 sequence reads: CASSLGALETQYF. In nucleotides, the CDR3 is TGCGCCAGCAGCTTGGGAGCTTTGGAGACCCAGTACTTC. V gene TRBV5-1 combines with J gene TRBJ2-5, with no clear D. The CDR3 extends over 13 amino acids. Deletions cut 0 bases from V and 5 bases from J, with 8 bases between. Germline CDR1 is SGHRS and CDR2 is YFSETQ.

The rearrangement links TRBV7-2 to TRBJ2-2; TRBD1 might be the D (5 bases). V was shortened by 3 bases and J by 6 bases, with 14 bases between the two germline ends. The CDR3 totals 15 residues. CDR1 is SGHTA, CDR2 FQGNSA, per germline. Here the CDR3 DNA reads TGTGCCAGCAGCTTGGGCAGGGTCTACGCCGGGGAGCTGTTTTTT. Translating it yields CASSLGRVYAGELFF.

About this clone: Other DNA sequences in this specimen translate into the identical CDR3. The V call is TRBV6-5, the J call TRBJ1-1; 8 positions match TRBD1. The J segment lost 4 bases and the V segment lost 4 bases, leaving 5 bases of the junction unmatched. CDR3 size: 14 residues. The germline gives CDR1 MNHEY, CDR2 SVGAGI. CDR3 in amino acids: CASSSGQGGTEAFF. In DNA form, the CDR3 reads TGTGCCAGCAGTTCAGGACAGGGAGGCACTGAAGCTTTCTTT.

This chain links TRBV5-6 with TRBJ2-7; 8 bases fit TRBD1. This CDR3 spans 18 amino acids. The germline gives CDR1 SGHDT, CDR2 YYEEEE. The junction had 15 bases not matched to a gene; V was cut back by 0 bases and J by 4 bases. CDR3 DNA sequence: TGTGCCAGCAGCTTGGCCGGTTTGATAGGGACAGGCCAGTACGAGCAGTACTTC. Its translation is CASSLAGLIGTGQYEQYF. The entire variable domain, with the rest obtained from reference TRBV5-6 and TRBJ2-7, is as follows: DAGVTQSPTHLIKTRGQQVTLRCSPKSGHDTVSWYQQALGQGPQFIFQYYEEEERQRGNFPDRFSGHQFPNYSSELNVNALLLGDSALYLCASSLAGLIGTGQYEQYFGPGTRLTVT.